This T cell receptor (beta chain) was profiled in a study of shared clonotypes between healthy human individuals. With respect to this clone: Other DNA sequences in the same sample also yield this CDR3.

The CDR3 is made up of 13 amino acids. Trimming took 0 bases from V and 1 from J, leaving 3 bases between them. Germline V gene data show CDR1 as LNHNV and CDR2 as YYDKDF (reference sequence). Running of the assay took place at deep level. For every subset, genomic DNA was evenly distributed across several immunoSEQ plates. Method: immunoSEQ multiplex PCR; TCRdb's copy keeps in-frame clones and lacks some. The sample shows some 2,500,000 clones, just under 95% of them seen only once. The donor population consisted of healthy HIV-negative adults with no recent acute infections or vaccinations. Within Nashville, Tennessee resided all donors, each a Caucasian adult.

The source is a man aged 18 to 29 in good health. Some clones in this sample may be carry-over from other donors' samples. The gene calls are TRBV15 and TRBJ2-5; D remains unclear. Sequencing was performed on naive CD4+ T cells from PBMCs. As for subset: CD45RA+ positively selected. This chain's CDR3 is CATSREGQETQYF. In DNA, the CDR3 is TGTGCCACCAGCAGAGAGGGCCAAGAGACCCAGTACTTC.